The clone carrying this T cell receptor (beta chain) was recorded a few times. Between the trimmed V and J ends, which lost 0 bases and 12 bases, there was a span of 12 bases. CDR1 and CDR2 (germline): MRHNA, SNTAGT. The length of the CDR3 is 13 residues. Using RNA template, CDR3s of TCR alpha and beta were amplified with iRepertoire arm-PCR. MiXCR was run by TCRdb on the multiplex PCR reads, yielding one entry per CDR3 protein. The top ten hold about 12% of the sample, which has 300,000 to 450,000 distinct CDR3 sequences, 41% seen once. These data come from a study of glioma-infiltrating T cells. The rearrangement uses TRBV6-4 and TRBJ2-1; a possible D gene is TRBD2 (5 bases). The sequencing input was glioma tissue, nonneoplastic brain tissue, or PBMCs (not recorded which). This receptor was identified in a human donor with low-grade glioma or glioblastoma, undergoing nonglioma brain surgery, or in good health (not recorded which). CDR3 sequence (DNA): TGTGCCAGCAGTGACTCGAAAGGGAGCCGGCAGTTCTTC. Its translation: CASSDSKGSRQFF.